The 10 T cell receptor beta chains below all came from one sample that was sequenced in a study of Ad26.COV2.S vaccination and SARS-CoV-2 variants. Treatment here: about 20 received Ad26.COV2.S at low or high dose, single or two shots; about 5 received placebo; per-sample allocation not given. Each sample was drawn 63 days after the first injection (of vaccine or placebo). Clones were read by immunoSEQ multiplex PCR, and TCRdb kept only the in-frame ones, dropping some. This sample has 380,000 or so clones, with 88% found just once. The sample in question was peripheral blood, obtained in a trial of Ad26.COV2.S vaccine versus placebo. The receptors stem from a person aged 18-60 years who received the Ad26.COV2.S COVID-19 vaccine or a placebo.

The CDR3 nucleotides are TGTGCCAGCAGTTACTCGAGTCGTGGAGCTGTACTACGGGGGGAGCAGTACTTC. Its translation: CASSYSSRGAVLRGEQYF. The chain recombines TRBV6-2 or TRBV6-3 with TRBJ2-7, with a tentative D call TRBD2 (6 bases). Germline V gives CDR1 MNHEY, CDR2 SVGEGT. V was pared by 0 bases and J by 7 bases, with 25 bases between. CDR3 length: 18 amino acids.

This sequence joins TRBV4-3 and TRBJ1-2; D might be TRBD1 (6 bases). V gave up 1 base and J gave up 6 bases, with 12 bases separating them. Germline loops: CDR1 LGHNA, CDR2 YSLEER. The length of the CDR3 is 14 residues. CDR3 DNA sequence: TGCGCCAGCAGCCAAGGGGCAGGGGATGATGGCTACACCTTC. Residues: CASSQGAGDDGYTF.

The chain is built from TRBV6-6 and TRBJ2-2; perhaps TRBD2 as D (7 bases). V was trimmed by 2 bases and J by 7 bases, leaving 11 bases between them. Per the germline V gene, CDR1 is MNHNY and CDR2 is SVGAGI (reference sequence). The CDR3 runs to 14 residues. Written as DNA, the CDR3 is TGTGCCAGCAGTTACGGGGGGGCCGTCGGGGAGCTGTTTTTT. Its protein is CASSYGGAVGELFF.

At least ten counts were recorded for this clone. The rearrangement uses TRBV6-4 and TRBJ2-3, with 12 bases that match TRBD2. This CDR3 region has 15 residues. V lost 6 bases, J lost 4 bases, and 5 bases stayed unmatched. Looked up from germline, CDR1 is MRHNA and CDR2 is SNTAGT. CDR3 in amino acids: CASSRLAGAADTQYF. The CDR3 region has the DNA TGTGCCAGCAGCCGACTAGCGGGAGCGGCAGATACGCAGTATTTT.

This chain uses TRBV5-5 with TRBJ2-7, with D unclear. V was clipped by 5 bases and J by 0 bases, with 12 bases between them. The CDR3 is made up of 14 amino acids. Per germline, CDR1 SGHKS and CDR2 YYEKEE (reference sequence). CDR3 sequence: CASSPYSSSYEQYF. The CDR3 nucleotides are TGTGCCAGCAGTCCTTATTCGAGCTCCTACGAGCAGTACTTC.

The chain uses TRBV5-4 and TRBJ2-5; no reliable D call. V was pared by 0 bases and J by 2 bases, with 8 bases between. This CDR3 contains 14 residues. CDR1 is SGHNT, CDR2 YYREEE, per germline (reference sequence). The CDR3 loop reads CASSLGLGQETQYF. The CDR3, as DNA: TGTGCCAGCAGCTTGGGGCTCGGACAAGAGACCCAGTACTTC. Together with reference TRBV5-4 and TRBJ2-5, the CDR3 gives the full variable domain: ETGVTQSPTHLIKTRGQQVTLRCSSQSGHNTVSWYQQALGQGPQFIFQYYREEENGRGNFPPRFSGLQFPNYSSELNVNALELDDSALYLCASSLGLGQETQYFGPGTRLLVL.

The rearrangement joins TRBV7-9 to TRBJ2-3; the D gene is possibly TRBD2 (6 bases). Trimming stripped 8 bases from V and 2 bases from J, with 17 bases between. Germline V gives CDR1 SEHNR, CDR2 FQNEAQ (reference sequence). CDR3 length: 15 residues. The DNA of the CDR3 is TGTGCCAGCGGGTCGGGAGTAACTTACACAGATACGCAGTATTTT. Protein sequence: CASGSGVTYTDTQYF.

The V call is TRBV5-5, the J call TRBJ2-7, with TRBD1 identical over 7 bases. J lost 6 bases, V lost 6 bases, and 9 bases had no gene match. From germline, CDR1 is SGHKS and CDR2 YYEKEE (reference sequence). This CDR3 is 13 amino acids long. In DNA form, the CDR3 reads TGTGCCAGCAACCCGACAGGGCGATCCGAGCAGTACTTC. It is translated as CASNPTGRSEQYF. The full variable domain, its missing parts supplied by reference TRBV5-5 and TRBJ2-7, is DAGVTQSPTHLIKTRGQQVTLRCSPISGHKSVSWYQQVLGQGPQFIFQYYEKEERGRGNFPDRFSARQFPNYSSELNVNALLLGDSALYLCASNPTGRSEQYFGPGTRLTVT.

The J gene is TRBJ1-5, the V gene TRBV10-1; no firm D call. The CDR3 consists of 17 residues. Trimming stripped 10 bases from V and 1 base from J, with 23 bases between. Germline CDR1 and CDR2: WNHNN and SYGVQD (reference sequence). The DNA for the CDR3 is TGCGCCACCAACCCCCTAGTCGCCGGGAGGAGCAATCAGCCCCAGCATTTT. Protein: CATNPLVAGRSNQPQHF.

The gene calls are TRBV5-1 and TRBJ2-7; D remains ambiguous. V was shortened by 0 bases and J by 2 bases, with 9 bases between the two germline ends. This CDR3 has 14 residues. Germline V gene sequence: CDR1 SGHRS, CDR2 YFSETQ. In DNA form, the CDR3 reads TGCGCCAGCAGCTTGGCCAGCAGAACCTACGAGCAGTACTTC. It specifies CASSLASRTYEQYF. The full variable domain, rest sourced from reference TRBV5-1 and TRBJ2-7, is KAGVTQTPRYLIKTRGQQVTLSCSPISGHRSVSWYQQTPGQGLQFLFEYFSETQRNKGNFPGRFSGRQFSNSRSEMNVSTLELGDSALYLCASSLASRTYEQYFGPGTRLTVT.